This is a list of T cell receptor beta chains from one sample in a study of blood T cell repertoires in COVID-19. The protocol was immunoSEQ multiplex PCR, while the TCRdb copy is restricted to in-frame clones and leaves out a portion. Found here are 20,000 to 30,000 clones, roughly 86% of them singletons; the top ten hold approximately 5%. Sequencing was carried out using peripheral blood. The receptors here all came from a man in his forties or fifties with active COVID-19. The CDR3 runs from the conserved cysteine through the conserved F or W. The D gene is left open where the match is weak. Only some rows state a clone size, as once, few, many or a class for expanded clones.

>15|TRBV28|TRBD1|TRBJ2-2|few
CASSTGQGEAGELFF
TGTGCCAGCAGTACCGGACAGGGGGAAGCCGGGGAGCTGTTTTTT
>17|TRBV15|NA|TRBJ2-7|NA
CATSRADGGPSSYEQYF
TGTGCCACCAGCAGAGCGGACGGGGGGCCGAGCTCCTACGAGCAGTACTTC
>17|TRBV4-1|TRBD2|TRBJ2-2|NA
CASSQLLAGIRTGELFF
TGCGCCAGCAGCCAACTATTAGCGGGGATACGGACCGGGGAGCTGTTTTTT
>13|TRBV5-4|TRBD1|TRBJ2-7|NA
CASSKTGTYEQYF
TGTGCCAGCAGCAAGACAGGGACCTACGAGCAGTACTTC
>15|TRBV7-2|NA|TRBJ1-2|NA
CASSLPGASRSGYTF
TGTGCCAGCAGCTTACCTGGGGCCTCGAGGTCCGGCTACACCTTC
>15|TRBV9|TRBD1|TRBJ1-1|once
CASSPRTGGNTEAFF
TGTGCCAGCAGCCCCCGGACAGGGGGGAACACTGAAGCTTTCTTT
>14|TRBV6-4|TRBD1|TRBJ2-3|NA
CASSGQGAGDTQYF
TGTGCCAGCAGTGGACAGGGGGCAGGGGATACGCAGTATTTT
>15|TRBV11-2|TRBD2|TRBJ2-2|NA
CASSLSGSGTGELFF
TGTGCCAGCAGCCTAAGCGGGAGTGGGACCGGGGAGCTGTTTTTT
>15|TRBV27|NA|TRBJ1-1|NA
CASSLSRQVLTEAFF
TGTGCCAGCAGTTTATCTCGACAGGTGCTTACTGAAGCTTTCTTT
>15|TRBV28|NA|TRBJ1-1|NA
CASSLLQGGATEAFF
TGTGCCAGCAGCCTCCTACAGGGAGGGGCCACTGAAGCTTTCTTT
>15|TRBV4-3|NA|TRBJ2-1|NA
CASSQGGGSYNEQFF
TGCGCCAGCAGCCAGGGAGGGGGGTCCTACAATGAGCAGTTCTTC
>16|TRBV5-1|NA|TRBJ1-1|NA
CASSLGRTTPGTEAFF
TGCGCCAGCAGCTTGGGTAGGACTACCCCGGGCACTGAAGCTTTCTTT
>13|TRBV14|TRBD1|TRBJ1-2|NA
CASSPRQGSGYTF
TGTGCCAGCAGCCCTCGACAGGGAAGCGGCTACACCTTC
>16|TRBV4-2|TRBD1|TRBJ2-2|NA
CASSQGDRSSTGELFF
TGTGCCAGCAGCCAGGGGGACAGATCCTCCACCGGGGAGCTGTTTTTT
>12|TRBV2|NA|TRBJ2-1|once
CASSGTINEQFF
TGTGCCAGCAGTGGGACAATCAATGAGCAGTTCTTC
>14|TRBV5-4|TRBD1|TRBJ2-7|NA
CASSLGQVSYEQYF
TGTGCCAGCAGCCTAGGACAGGTTTCCTACGAGCAGTACTTC
>15|TRBV12-5|TRBD2|TRBJ2-1|NA
CASGRSGGINNEQFF
TGTGCTAGTGGTAGAAGCGGGGGGATAAACAATGAGCAGTTCTTC
>14|TRBV9|NA|TRBJ2-2|once
CASSADYNTGELFF
TGTGCCAGCAGCGCGGACTATAACACCGGGGAGCTGTTTTTT
>15|TRBV5-4|NA|TRBJ1-1|NA
CASSLLGAGNTEAFF
TGTGCCAGCAGCTTGTTAGGGGCCGGGAACACTGAAGCTTTCTTT
>15|TRBV2|NA|TRBJ2-1|NA
CASSEGRASYNEQFF
TGTGCCAGCAGTGAGGGCAGGGCCTCCTACAATGAGCAGTTCTTC
>12|TRBV3-1/TRBV3-2|NA|TRBJ1-2|NA
CASSQQGGGYTF
TGTGCCAGCAGCCAACAGGGTGGCGGCTACACCTTC
>14|TRBV9|TRBD1|TRBJ2-1|NA
CASSSGQGEDEQFF
TGTGCCAGCAGCTCGGGACAGGGAGAGGATGAGCAGTTCTTC
>15|TRBV6-2/TRBV6-3|TRBD1|TRBJ2-7|NA
CASSVAGTGAYEQYF
TGTGCCAGCAGTGTCGCCGGGACAGGGGCCTACGAGCAGTACTTC
>14|TRBV18|NA|TRBJ2-1|NA
CASSPEGFYNEQFF
TGTGCCAGCTCACCTGAGGGTTTCTACAATGAGCAGTTCTTC
>16|TRBV2|NA|TRBJ1-2|NA
CASSPGGWSPNYGYTF
TGTGCCAGCAGTCCGGGGGGCTGGAGTCCTAACTATGGCTACACCTTC
>15|TRBV4-3|TRBD1|TRBJ2-1|medium-sized
CASSQADRGINEQFF
TGCGCCAGCAGCCAAGCGGACAGGGGGATTAATGAGCAGTTCTTC
>13|TRBV18|NA|TRBJ2-7|NA
CASSPRTDPGQYF
TGTGCCAGCTCACCAAGGACAGACCCGGGGCAGTACTTC
>13|TRBV7-9|NA|TRBJ2-3|NA
CASSLGRWDTQYF
TGTGCCAGCAGCTTAGGTCGGTGGGATACGCAGTATTTT
>20|TRBV24-1|NA|TRBJ2-1|NA
CATSDSPGTYSTHSYNEQFF
TGTGCCACCAGTGACTCTCCCGGGACTTACTCTACCCACTCCTACAATGAGCAGTTCTTC
>16|TRBV15|NA|TRBJ2-7|once
CATSKGVAAVYDEQYF
TGTGCCACCAGCAAGGGGGTTGCGGCCGTCTACGACGAGCAGTACTTC
>13|TRBV6-6|NA|TRBJ2-7|NA
CASRGQILDEQYF
TGTGCCAGCAGGGGTCAAATCCTAGACGAGCAGTACTTC